This passage covers 32 T cell receptor beta chains from one sample sequenced in a study of T-cell reconstitution after alpha-beta-depleted transplantation in children. Unique molecular identifiers were incorporated during preparation of the TCRbeta library. TCRdb re-called the PCR reads with MiXCR, one entry per CDR3 protein. The profile shows 280,000 or so distinct CDR3 sequences, about 9.9% of them singletons. Material: peripheral blood, obtained 180 days after TCRalphabeta/CD19-depleted stem cell transplant. All receptors derive from a male patient between 2 and 15 years old who had a stem cell transplant for chronic granulomatous disease, so the T cells may come from the graft donor.

As concerns this clonotype: The junction departs from the called germline gene at one end, perhaps through a read error. The chain couples TRBV7-6 to TRBJ2-7; D unresolved. This CDR3 comprises 12 residues. From germline, CDR1 is SGHVS and CDR2 FNYEAQ. The CDR3 DNA reads as TGTACCAGCAGCTCCTTAAGCAGCGAGCAGTACTTC. Translating it yields CTSSSLSSEQYF.

The table lists this clonotype with many counts. This chain uses TRBV7-9 with TRBJ2-3; no clear D gene. The CDR3 runs to 15 residues. Germline CDR1 and CDR2: SEHNR and FQNEAQ (reference sequence). V was pared by 5 bases and J by 4 bases, with 16 bases between. The CDR3 region is CASSVGDVSPDTQYF. DNA of the CDR3: TGTGCCAGCAGCGTAGGCGATGTTAGTCCAGATACGCAGTATTTT.

This clonotype was seen many times. The CDR3 loop is CASSLSPGGNNEQFF. The CDR3 DNA follows: TGTGCCAGCAGCTTGAGTCCCGGGGGAAACAATGAGCAGTTCTTC. V gene TRBV5-5 combines with J gene TRBJ2-1, with a weak D call TRBD2 (6 bases). The CDR3 totals 15 residues. Looked up from germline, CDR1 is SGHKS and CDR2 is YYEKEE (reference sequence). Between the trimmed V and J ends, which lost 1 base and 5 bases, there was a span of 13 bases.

This clonotype was seen repeatedly, ten times or more. The genes are TRBV20-1 and TRBJ1-4; maybe TRBD1 (6 bases). The CDR3 length is 15 residues. Trimming took 3 bases from V and 8 from J, leaving 19 bases between them. The germline CDR1 and CDR2 sequences are DFQATT and SNEGSKA (reference sequence). CDR3: CSASPGAAVGEKLFF. As DNA, the CDR3 is TGCAGTGCTAGCCCAGGGGCGGCGGTGGGGGAAAAACTGTTTTTT.

This clonotype was observed once. A clone one base away is much larger, so this may be a read error. The chain joins TRBV29-1 to TRBJ2-1, with 8 nucleotides matching TRBD1. CDR1 and CDR2 (germline): SQVTM, ANQGSEA. The CDR3 has 13 residues. The CDR3 loop is CSIDGQGYNEQFF. Written as DNA, the CDR3 is TGCAGCATTGACGGACAGGGCTACAATGAGCAGTTCTTC.

The sample holds many counts of this clonotype. The rearrangement joins TRBV9 to TRBJ2-5; tentatively, D is TRBD1 or TRBD2 (5 bases each). Looked up from germline, CDR1 is SGDLS and CDR2 is YYNGEE. The ends were cut back, 0 bases at V and 4 bases at J, with 10 bases in the middle. CDR3 length equals 14 residues. CDR3 sequence reads: CASSVAGGGETQYF. The CDR3 region has the DNA TGTGCCAGCAGCGTAGCTGGGGGTGGAGAGACCCAGTACTTC.

This clonotype has a count of ten or more. This chain uses TRBV28 with TRBJ1-3, with TRBD1 matching 8 bases. The J segment lost 0 bases and the V segment lost 4 bases, leaving 2 bases of the junction unmatched. CDR1 is MDHEN and CDR2 is SYDVKM in the germline V gene. This CDR3 is built from 15 residues. As DNA, the CDR3 is TGTGCCAGCAGTTCGGGACAGGTCTCTGGAAACACCATATATTTT. As protein: CASSSGQVSGNTIYF.

This clonotype was observed many times. CDR3 residues: CASSLWSGGYTYQPQHF. In DNA form, the CDR3 reads TGTGCCAGCAGCTTATGGTCAGGGGGATATACTTATCAGCCCCAGCATTTT. V and J are TRBV7-2 and TRBJ1-5; 7 nucleotides agree with TRBD1. The CDR3 extends over 17 amino acids. With 2 bases clipped from V and 5 bases from J, the junction kept 12 bases outside the gene matches. Germline V gene data show CDR1 as SGHTA and CDR2 as FQGNSA.

This clonotype was seen ten or more times. This chain joins TRBV20-1 and TRBJ2-3; tentative D call: TRBD2 (6 bases). The CDR3 has 12 residues. Germline lookup yields CDR1 DFQATT and CDR2 SNEGSKA (reference sequence). The V end was cut by 6 bases, the J end by 2 bases, with 9 bases between. The CDR3 here is CSAAGNTDTQYF. CDR3 nucleotides: TGCAGTGCGGCGGGAAACACAGATACGCAGTATTTT.

This clonotype was recorded at least ten times. The chain combines TRBV15 with TRBJ2-2, with a possible D match to TRBD1 (5 bases). CDR1 is LNHNV, CDR2 YYDKDF, per germline (reference sequence). The CDR3 runs to 12 residues. DNA for the CDR3: TGTGCTACAGGAAAGAACACCGGGGAGCTGTTTTTT. It is translated as CATGKNTGELFF.

The chain combines TRBV4-3 with TRBJ2-1; D is ambiguous. Germline V gene data show CDR1 as LGHNA and CDR2 as YSLEER. V was pared by 2 bases and J by 7 bases, with 12 bases between. The CDR3 runs 14 residues. CDR3 sequence reads: CASSQLNIGNEQFF. In nucleotides, the CDR3 is TGCGCCAGCAGCCAACTAAATATTGGGAATGAGCAGTTCTTC.

This clonotype was recorded at least ten times. This chain connects TRBV12-3 or TRBV12-4 to TRBJ1-5; D uncertain. CDR3 length equals 12 residues. V lost 7 bases, J lost 6 bases, and 10 bases lay in between. The CDR3 spells CASTWKSQPQHF. The CDR3 region has the DNA TGTGCCAGCACATGGAAGAGTCAGCCCCAGCATTTT.

This clonotype was found many times. The V call is TRBV9, the J call TRBJ2-7; 11 positions agree with TRBD1. The length of the CDR3 is 16 residues. From germline, CDR1 is SGDLS and CDR2 YYNGEE. J was trimmed by 1 base and V by 4 bases; bases with no gene match: 7. The CDR3 DNA sequence: TGTGCCAGCAGCATGGGACAGGGGGTTTCTTCCTACGAGCAGTACTTC. This translates into CASSMGQGVSSYEQYF.

This clonotype was detected only a few times. This rearrangement joins TRBV11-1 to TRBJ2-7; D perhaps matches TRBD1 (6 bases). This CDR3 is 19 amino acids long. Trimming left V 1 base short and J 3 bases short, with 25 bases between. CDR1 is SGHAT, CDR2 FQDESV, per germline (reference sequence). CDR3 in DNA: TGTGCCAGCAGCTTAGTTTGCGCACCTCGGGACATTTTATACTACGAGCAGTACTTC. Encoded protein: CASSLVCAPRDILYYEQYF. The entire variable domain, with the rest obtained from reference TRBV11-1 and TRBJ2-7, is as follows: EAEVAQSPRYKITEKSQAVAFWCDPISGHATLYWYRQILGQGPELLVQFQDESVVDDSQLPKDRFSAERLKGVDSTLKIQPAELGDSAMYLCASSLVCAPRDILYYEQYFGPGTRLTVT.

This clonotype occurred once. The chain carries TRBV7-9 and TRBJ2-7; D possibly uses TRBD1 or TRBD2 (5 bases each). Looked up from germline, CDR1 is SEHNR and CDR2 is FQNEAQ (reference sequence). V was trimmed by 1 base and J by 6 bases, leaving 16 bases between them. CDR3 length equals 15 residues. The CDR3 spells CASSLGVGVAGEQYF. The CDR3 region has the DNA TGTGCCAGCAGCTTAGGTGTAGGGGTGGCGGGCGAGCAGTACTTC.

This clonotype has ten or more counts. This CDR3 reads CSVVAGANVLTF. The CDR3 bases are TGCAGCGTTGTTGCGGGGGCCAACGTCCTGACTTTC. This chain connects TRBV29-1 to TRBJ2-6; D unclear. Trimming left V 4 bases short and J 4 bases short, with 5 bases between. This CDR3 has 12 amino acids. Germline CDR1 reads SQVTM; CDR2 reads ANQGSEA.

This clonotype was counted ten times or more. The V and J genes are TRBV7-3 and TRBJ2-5; D gene unclear. V dropped 3 bases and J dropped 5 bases, with 13 bases sitting between them. The germline gives CDR1 SGHTA, CDR2 FQGTGA. The CDR3 runs to 14 residues. This CDR3 is CASSFSSLRETQYF. The DNA of the CDR3 is TGTGCCAGCAGCTTTTCCAGCCTTAGGGAGACCCAGTACTTC.

The table lists this clonotype with many counts. V and J are TRBV12-3 or TRBV12-4 and TRBJ1-1; D call uncertain. V gave up 7 bases and J gave up 0 bases, with 12 bases separating them. This CDR3 has 14 residues. The CDR3 sequence is CASTTGQLNTEAFF. In DNA, the CDR3 is TGTGCCAGCACCACCGGCCAGCTGAACACTGAAGCTTTCTTT.

This clonotype was observed many times. This rearrangement joins TRBV5-1 to TRBJ2-2; 7 nucleotides line up with TRBD2. CDR1 and CDR2 from the germline V gene are SGHRS and YFSETQ. The CDR3 length is 15 residues. The trim removed 6 bases at V and 4 bases at J, leaving 9 bases unmatched. The CDR3 region is CASTLPGGGTGELFF. The CDR3 DNA reads TGCGCCAGCACCCTTCCGGGAGGCGGCACCGGGGAGCTGTTTTTT.

This clonotype was seen repeatedly, ten times or more. The rearrangement links TRBV12-3 or TRBV12-4 to TRBJ1-6, with D possibly being TRBD1 (5 bases). The CDR3 covers 14 residues. Trimming pared 3 bases from V and 6 bases from J, leaving 9 bases between. CDR3 sequence (DNA): TGTGCCAGCAGTTTTGGAGGGGTTAATTCACCCCTCCACTTT. Protein product: CASSFGGVNSPLHF.

J is TRBJ2-7 and V is TRBV20-1, with 8 nucleotides matching TRBD2. Germline CDR1 reads DFQATT; CDR2 reads SNEGSKA (reference sequence). The J segment lost 5 bases and the V segment lost 2 bases, leaving 8 bases of the junction unmatched. The CDR3 loop spans 14 amino acids. The CDR3 nucleotides read TGCAGTGCTAGAAAGCCCCGGGGGGGGCACGAGCAGTACTTC. The encoded protein is CSARKPRGGHEQYF.

This clonotype appeared many times. The V gene is TRBV28, the J gene TRBJ2-7, with TRBD1 as a possible D gene (6 bases). Between the trimmed V and J ends, which lost 5 bases and 2 bases, there was a span of 13 bases. Germline CDR1 is MDHEN and CDR2 is SYDVKM. This CDR3 is 14 amino acids long. The DNA for the CDR3 is TGTGCCAGCAGTCAGGTGGGGGCTGCCTACGAGCAGTACTTC. This translates into CASSQVGAAYEQYF. The full variable domain, its missing parts supplied by reference TRBV28 and TRBJ2-7, is DVKVTQSSRYLVKRTGEKVFLECVQDMDHENMFWYRQDPGLGLRLIYFSYDVKMKEKGDIPEGYSVSREKKERFSLILESASTNQTSMYLCASSQVGAAYEQYFGPGTRLTVT.

This clonotype was detected ten times or more. The gene calls are TRBV28 and TRBJ1-4, with TRBD1 matching over 10 bases. Germline V gene lookup returns CDR1 MDHEN and CDR2 SYDVKM. The CDR3 is made up of 15 amino acids. Trimming at V came to 4 bases and at J to 6 bases, leaving 5 bases not matched to a gene. In DNA, the CDR3 is TGTGCCAGCAGTTCCTCCGGGACAGGGGATGAAAAACTGTTTTTT. Residues: CASSSSGTGDEKLFF.

This clonotype was observed at least ten times. The chain recombines TRBV7-3 with TRBJ2-3, with 7 bases fitting TRBD1. With 6 bases clipped from V and 4 bases from J, the junction kept 7 bases outside the gene matches. There are 14 residues in the CDR3. Germline V gene sequence: CDR1 SGHTA, CDR2 FQGTGA. CDR3 in amino acids: CASSPDRRADTQYF. The CDR3 DNA reads TGTGCCAGCAGTCCGGACAGGCGCGCAGATACGCAGTATTTT.

This chain uses TRBV27 with TRBJ2-3; the match to TRBD2 covers 8 bases. The CDR3 sequence is 15 residues long. V lost 3 bases, J lost 3 bases, and 5 bases stayed unmatched. Germline lookup yields CDR1 MNHEY and CDR2 SMNVEV (reference sequence). CDR3 in DNA: TGTGCCAGCAGTTTGACTAGCGATCCAACAGATACGCAGTATTTT. Protein: CASSLTSDPTDTQYF.

The chain carries TRBV5-4 and TRBJ1-1, with 8 bases that match TRBD1. The CDR3 contains 14 residues. The germline gives CDR1 SGHNT, CDR2 YYREEE (reference sequence). J gave up 7 bases and V 3 bases, and 8 bases lay outside the gene matches. The CDR3 DNA reads as TGTGCCAGCAGCTACCCATTTGGACAGGGTGAAGCTTTCTTT. This encodes CASSYPFGQGEAFF.

The sample holds many counts of this clonotype. This CDR3 reads CASSPTISSGGAADTQYF. For the CDR3, the DNA is TGTGCCAGCAGCCCTACTATTTCCTCCGGGGGGGCCGCAGATACGCAGTATTTT. The genes are TRBV11-2 and TRBJ2-3; TRBD2 agrees at 8 bases. Germline V lookup: CDR1 SGHAT, CDR2 FQNNGV. J gave up 4 bases and V 5 bases, and 17 bases lay outside the gene matches. The CDR3 length is 18 residues.

This clonotype was seen ten or more times. CDR3: CASEAQGHTGELFF. In DNA form, the CDR3 reads TGTGCCAGCGAGGCGCAGGGTCACACCGGGGAGCTGTTTTTT. The chain combines TRBV2 with TRBJ2-2, with a weak D call TRBD1 (5 bases). The CDR3 is 14 amino acids. CDR1 and CDR2 from the germline V gene are SNHLY and FYNNEI. V shed 8 bases and J shed 3 bases, with 13 bases lying between them.

This clonotype came up many times. The rearrangement joins TRBV10-3 to TRBJ2-5, with D tentatively TRBD2 (6 bases). Trimming pared 6 bases from V and 5 bases from J, leaving 7 bases between. CDR3 length equals 11 residues. The germline V gene has CDR1 ENHRY and CDR2 SYGVKD. The CDR3 is CAIRSGETQYF. The CDR3 DNA sequence: TGTGCCATCAGGAGCGGGGAGACCCAGTACTTC.

This clonotype was seen ten or more times. The gene calls are TRBV12-3 or TRBV12-4 and TRBJ1-5; a weak D match, TRBD1 (5 bases). The length of the CDR3 is 15 residues. Trimming stripped 2 bases from V and 2 bases from J, with 10 bases between. Written as DNA, the CDR3 is TGTGCCAGCAGTTTACTGGGCAGGGGCAATCAGCCCCAGCATTTT. Amino acids: CASSLLGRGNQPQHF.

There are many counts of this clonotype. The CDR3 reads CASSPRGGPYEQYF. CDR3 DNA sequence: TGTGCCAGCAGCCCCCGCGGGGGCCCCTACGAGCAGTACTTC. V usage is TRBV7-9 and J usage is TRBJ2-7; perhaps TRBD2 as D (7 bases). CDR3 size: 14 residues. Germline V gene sequence: CDR1 SEHNR, CDR2 FQNEAQ (reference sequence). V was clipped by 5 bases and J by 2 bases, with 13 bases between them.

This clonotype was seen at least ten times. The rearrangement uses TRBV29-1 and TRBJ1-2, with TRBD1 identical over 9 bases. CDR1 is SQVTM, CDR2 ANQGSEA, per germline. This CDR3 region has 14 residues. V gave up 6 bases and J gave up 0 bases; unmatched junction bases: 5. Here the CDR3 reads CSVGQGSANYGYTF. The DNA of the CDR3 is TGCAGCGTGGGACAGGGATCCGCTAACTATGGCTACACCTTC. The full variable domain, its missing parts supplied by reference TRBV29-1 and TRBJ1-2, is SAVISQKPSRDICQRGTSLTIQCQVDSQVTMMFWYRQQPGQSLTLIATANQGSEATYESGFVIDKFPISRPNLTFSTLTVSNMSPEDSSIYLCSVGQGSANYGYTFGSGTRLTVV.